The T cell receptor beta chain described here comes from a study of OX40 agonist ivuxolimab in advanced cancers. Study summary: In this cohort, patients received ivuxolimab, an agonistic anti-OX40 (CD134) antibody. A diagnosis of hepatocellular carcinoma, melanoma, renal cell or head and neck cancer was present in dose-escalation patients. Findings and limits, study-wide: In the 0.1 to 3.0 mg/kg range, CD4+ and CD8+ blood T cells had expanded clonally by week 6. Partial responders treated at 0.1-3.0 mg/kg exhibited clonal expansion among the lowest measured.

Details on this clone: Its antigen is not identified.

Sequencing was performed with immunoSEQ multiplex PCR; in TCRdb, only in-frame clones are kept and a portion is missing. The table shows about 88,000 clones, with about 86% occurring only once. CDR3 length: 13 amino acids. Per the germline V gene, CDR1 is SQVTM and CDR2 is ANQGSEA. With V trimmed by 6 bases and J by 3 bases, 5 bases remained unmatched. The rearrangement joins TRBV29-1 to TRBJ2-1; 7 bases line up with TRBD1. This TCR came from an adult with an advanced solid tumor such as melanoma, head and neck, liver or kidney cancer. The sample was CD4+ or CD8+ T cells sorted from blood, taken in a trial of the OX40 agonist ivuxolimab. The DNA for the CDR3 is TGCAGCGTCTCCGACAGGGACTACAATGAGCAGTTCTTC. Amino acid sequence: CSVSDRDYNEQFF.